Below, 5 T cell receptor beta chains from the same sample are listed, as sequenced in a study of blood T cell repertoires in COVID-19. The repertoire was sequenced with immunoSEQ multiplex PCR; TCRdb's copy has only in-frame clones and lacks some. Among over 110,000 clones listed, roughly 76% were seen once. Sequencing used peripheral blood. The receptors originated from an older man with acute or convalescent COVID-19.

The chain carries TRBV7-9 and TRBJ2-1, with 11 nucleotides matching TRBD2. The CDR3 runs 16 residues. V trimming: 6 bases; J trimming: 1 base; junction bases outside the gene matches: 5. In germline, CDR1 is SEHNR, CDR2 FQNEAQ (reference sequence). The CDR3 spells CASRPLAGGSYNEQFF. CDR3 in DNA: TGTGCCAGCAGACCCCTAGCGGGAGGTTCCTACAATGAGCAGTTCTTC.

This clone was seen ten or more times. The CDR3 nucleotides are TGCGCCAGCAGCGCCGGGGACAGTCTGGGGAAACTGTTTTTT. Translated: CASSAGDSLGKLFF. The J gene is TRBJ1-4, the V gene TRBV5-1; 7 bases agree with TRBD1. The CDR3 is made up of 14 amino acids. Germline CDR1 reads SGHRS; CDR2 reads YFSETQ. With 4 bases clipped from V and 11 bases from J, the junction kept 11 bases outside the gene matches. The full variable domain, completed using reference TRBV5-1 and TRBJ1-4, is KAGVTQTPRYLIKTRGQQVTLSCSPISGHRSVSWYQQTPGQGLQFLFEYFSETQRNKGNFPGRFSGRQFSNSRSEMNVSTLELGDSALYLCASSAGDSLGKLFFGSGTQLSVL.

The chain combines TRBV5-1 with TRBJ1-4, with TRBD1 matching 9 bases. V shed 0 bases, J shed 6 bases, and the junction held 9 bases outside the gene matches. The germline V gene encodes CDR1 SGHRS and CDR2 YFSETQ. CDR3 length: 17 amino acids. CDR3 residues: CASSLGFSRTGDEKLFF. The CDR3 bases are TGCGCCAGCAGCTTGGGGTTCAGTAGGACAGGGGATGAAAAACTGTTTTTT.

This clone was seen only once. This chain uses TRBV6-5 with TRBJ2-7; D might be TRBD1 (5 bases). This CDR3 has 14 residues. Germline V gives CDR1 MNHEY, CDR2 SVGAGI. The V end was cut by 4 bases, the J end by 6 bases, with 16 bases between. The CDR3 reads CASSSSWGRAEQYF. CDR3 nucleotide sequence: TGTGCCAGCAGTTCCTCATGGGGCAGGGCCGAGCAGTACTTC.

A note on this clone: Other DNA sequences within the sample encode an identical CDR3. The CDR3: CASSQALRGTQYF. The CDR3 nucleotides are TGTGCCAGCAGCCAAGCCCTTAGGGGGACCCAGTACTTC. The chain recombines TRBV14 with TRBJ2-5; D may be TRBD1 (5 bases). Germline V gene data show CDR1 as SGHDN and CDR2 as FVKESK. The CDR3 has 13 residues. V lost 1 base, J lost 7 bases, and 10 bases lay in between.